This TCR beta chain emerged from a study of T cell changes during pregnancy in multiple sclerosis (dated by TCRdb to between 2018 and 2021). With respect to the entire study: The study looked at changes in the T cell repertoire across pregnancy in women with multiple sclerosis.

Turning to this clone: Its antigen is currently not known. Per-base qualities were not stored, and no clone one base away is much larger.

Via the germline V gene, CDR1 is LGHNA and CDR2 YNFKEQ. Trimming leaves V shorter by 0 bases and J shorter by 0 bases, with the junction holding 0 bases beyond the gene matches. Including the terminal cysteine and phenylalanine, the CDR3 comprises 15 residues. The CDR3 DNA has 45 bases and is translated from base 1. Library generation was performed with the immunoSEQ multiplex PCR assay. In TCRdb, the immuneACCESS table is reduced to in-frame sequences with V and J assigned. These tables do not hold every clone; where another copy was compared, an unresolved V gene accounts for under half, and the others remain unexplained. In this sample the table shows fewer than 20,000 clones, 95% to 97% of which occur a single time. Of the sample, about 0.94% falls within the top ten clones.

The V and J segments used are TRBV4-2 and TRBJ2-7; TRBD2 agrees with 9 junctional bases. This TCR was recovered from a female donor with multiple sclerosis, enrolled in a pregnancy study. The specimen comprised peripheral blood, sampled in the third trimester of pregnancy. The nucleotide sequence is given as TGTGCCAGCAGCCAAGAGCGGGGGGGCTCCTACGAGCAGTACTTC. Its amino acids are CASSQERGGSYEQYF.